Presented here are 3 T cell receptor beta chains from one specimen sequenced in a study of blood T cells in healthy people across ages. Primed by a sample-barcoded 5' primer and a J-beta primer mix, a second PCR proceeded for roughly 6 to 12 cycles. TCRdb re-called the 5' RACE reads with MiXCR, one entry per CDR3 protein. The data contain roughly 800,000 distinct CDR3 sequences, roughly 35% of them singletons. The sample was blood. The source of these receptors is a man between 18 and 35 years old in good health.

This clonotype was detected only a few times. The chain is built from TRBV6-5 and TRBJ2-3; tentatively, D is TRBD1 (5 bases). The CDR3 length is 14 residues. The germline CDR1 and CDR2 sequences are MNHEY and SVGAGI. V gave up 0 bases and J gave up 2 bases, with 6 bases separating them. CDR3 sequence: CASSYSGPTDTQYF. Written as DNA, the CDR3 is TGTGCCAGCAGTTACTCGGGGCCCACAGATACGCAGTATTTT.

The gene calls are TRBV6-2 or TRBV6-3 and TRBJ2-3; D gene unclear. The germline CDR1 and CDR2 sequences are MNHEY and SVGEGT. V was pared by 9 bases and J by 7 bases, with 5 bases between. This CDR3 has 9 amino acids. Written as DNA, the CDR3 is TGTGCCAGTAGACATACGCAGTATTTT. It encodes CASRHTQYF.

This clonotype was observed at least ten times. The chain has TRBV7-6 and TRBJ2-1; either TRBD1 or TRBD2 may supply D (5 bases each). Germline CDR1 and CDR2: SGHVS and FNYEAQ. Trimming left V 1 base short and J 4 bases short, with 11 bases between. The CDR3 extends over 15 amino acids. This CDR3 reads CASSLGTGPYNEQFF. In nucleotides, the CDR3 is TGTGCCAGCAGCTTAGGGACGGGACCATACAATGAGCAGTTCTTC.